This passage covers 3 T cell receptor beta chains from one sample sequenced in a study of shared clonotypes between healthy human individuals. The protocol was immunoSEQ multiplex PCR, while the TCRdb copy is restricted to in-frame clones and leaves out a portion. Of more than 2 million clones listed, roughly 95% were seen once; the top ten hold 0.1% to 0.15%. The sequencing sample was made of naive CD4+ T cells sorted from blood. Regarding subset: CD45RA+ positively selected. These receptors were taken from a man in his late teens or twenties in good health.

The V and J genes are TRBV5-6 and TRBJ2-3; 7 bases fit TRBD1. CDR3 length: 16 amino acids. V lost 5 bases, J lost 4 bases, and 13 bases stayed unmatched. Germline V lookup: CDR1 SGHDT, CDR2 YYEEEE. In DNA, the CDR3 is TGTGCCAGCAGTCTGAACAGGGGCGTGTTGGCAGATACGCAGTATTTT. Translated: CASSLNRGVLADTQYF.

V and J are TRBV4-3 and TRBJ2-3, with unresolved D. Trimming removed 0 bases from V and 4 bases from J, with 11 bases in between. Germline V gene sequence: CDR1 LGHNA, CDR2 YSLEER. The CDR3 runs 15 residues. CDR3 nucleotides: TGCGCCAGCAGCCAAGATTTCGCACGTCCAGATACGCAGTATTTT. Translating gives CASSQDFARPDTQYF.

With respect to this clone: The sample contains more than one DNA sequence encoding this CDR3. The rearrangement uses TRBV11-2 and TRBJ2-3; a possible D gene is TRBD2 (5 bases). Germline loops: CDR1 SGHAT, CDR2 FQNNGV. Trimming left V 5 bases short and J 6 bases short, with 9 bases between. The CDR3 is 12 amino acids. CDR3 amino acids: CASSPLADTQYF. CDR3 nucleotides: TGTGCCAGCAGCCCCTTAGCGGATACGCAGTATTTT.